These T cell receptor beta chains were read from a single sample in a study of identical twins. TCRdb reprocessed the 5' RACE reads with MiXCR, giving one entry per CDR3 protein. This sample has 240,000 or so distinct CDR3 sequences; around 6.6% occur once, and the top ten carry approximately 3.6%. The same sample was also studied in work on yellow fever vaccine responses in identical twins.

Sequenced material: memory (CD45RO+) T cells sorted from blood. The receptors shown here come from a woman between 18 and 30 years old in good health. CDR3s include the opening cysteine and the closing phenylalanine or tryptophan. A D gene is named only where the DNA matches it firmly. Expanded clones are given a class, and other clones once, few, many or no size at all.

j_gene	v_gene	abundance	d_gene	CDR3nt	CDR3aa
TRBJ2-5	TRBV2	many	-	TGTGCCAGCAGTGGGACGCACGGGGTGACCCAGTACTTC	CASSGTHGVTQYF
TRBJ2-5	TRBV18	-	-	TGTGCCAGCTCACCGCTGGGTATACGAGAGACCCAGTACTTC	CASSPLGIRETQYF
TRBJ1-6	TRBV20-1	few	-	TGCAGTGCTAGAGAAGTCATAGTGGGGTCCCTCCACTTT	CSAREVIVGSLHF
TRBJ1-1	TRBV19	many	-	TGTGCCAGTAGTACCAGGGGTGCCGGCACTGAAGCTTTCTTT	CASSTRGAGTEAFF
TRBJ2-6	TRBV10-3	few	TRBD2	TGTGCCATCAGCGGGGGGGCGCGAGGGGCCAACGTCCTGACTTTC	CAISGGARGANVLTF
TRBJ2-1	TRBV12-3/TRBV12-4	many	-	TGTGCCAGCAGTTACCGGAACAATGAGCAGTTCTTC	CASSYRNNEQFF
TRBJ1-4	TRBV2	-	-	TGTGCCAGCAGCCTGACAAGGGGGCTGTTTTTT	CASSLTRGLFF
TRBJ2-1	TRBV12-3/TRBV12-4	-	-	TGTGCCAGCAGTCCAGGGGACTACCCTCGGGAGCAGTTCTTC	CASSPGDYPREQFF
TRBJ2-2	TRBV12-3/TRBV12-4	many	TRBD1	TGTGCCAGCAGTTTAAGGGGGCTTGGCACCGGGGAGCTGTTTTTT	CASSLRGLGTGELFF
TRBJ2-1	TRBV4-1	few	-	TGCGCCAGCAGCCAAGACCATTCTGCCCAGGGGCCCCCGGGGAATGAGCAGTTCTTC	CASSQDHSAQGPPGNEQFF
TRBJ1-4	TRBV28	-	-	TGTGCCAGCAGTCTCCGACAGCCCGCAACTAATGAAAAACTGTTTTTT	CASSLRQPATNEKLFF
TRBJ2-1	TRBV5-1	-	TRBD1	TGCGCCAGCAGCTTGGGGACAGGGAGGAACTACAATGAGCAGTTCTTC	CASSLGTGRNYNEQFF
TRBJ1-1	TRBV13	many	-	TGTGCCAGCAGCTTAGGGGCAGTGCATGAAGCTTTCTTT	CASSLGAVHEAFF
TRBJ1-1	TRBV6-1	many	-	TGTGCGGCGGTTAGCGTCACGGGAAAGAACACTGAAGCTTTCTTT	CAAVSVTGKNTEAFF
TRBJ2-2	TRBV5-5	many	-	TGTGCCAGCAGCTCGGGGAGCGCCGGGGAGCTGTTTTTT	CASSSGSAGELFF
TRBJ2-7	TRBV24-1	many	TRBD2	TGTGCCACCAGGGCGGGGGGGCCCTACGAGCAGTACTTC	CATRAGGPYEQYF
TRBJ2-4	TRBV12-3/TRBV12-4	many	TRBD2	TGTGCCAGCAGTTCGCGGGAGGCCCTAGCCAAAAACATTCAGTACTTC	CASSSREALAKNIQYF
TRBJ2-3	TRBV3-1	-	TRBD1	TGTGCCAGCAGCCAGTTCGACAGGGCCCGGGATACGCAGTATTTT	CASSQFDRARDTQYF
TRBJ1-2	TRBV20-1	many	TRBD1	TGCAGTGCTAGAACGCTGACAGGGCATGTCTCTGGCTACACCTTC	CSARTLTGHVSGYTF
TRBJ2-1	TRBV3-1	few	-	TGTGCCAGCAGCCAAGTTACAGGGCAGGGTGAGCAGTTCTTC	CASSQVTGQGEQFF
TRBJ2-1	TRBV12-3/TRBV12-4	-	-	TGTGCCAGCAGTTTAAGTTCTAGAGGGGGGAATGAGCAGTTCTTC	CASSLSSRGGNEQFF
TRBJ1-6	TRBV6-2/TRBV6-3	few	-	TGTGCCAGCAGTCGCGTCAGGGATTCACCCCTCCACTTT	CASSRVRDSPLHF
TRBJ2-5	TRBV12-3/TRBV12-4	few	TRBD1	TGTGCCAGCTCTGGGACAGGAGGTATCCAAGAGACCCAGTACTTC	CASSGTGGIQETQYF